This entry describes one T cell receptor beta chain. Here immunoSEQ multiplex PCR was the method, and the copy in TCRdb shows in-frame clones only, minus some. Counted here are almost 300,000 clones, nearly 90% occurring once; the ten biggest clones make up over 8.5%. This entry comes from a study of blood T cell repertoires in COVID-19. Background on the study: Sources were T cells, B-cell-depleted T cells, or PBMCs; the material itself was cDNA or gDNA.

One Seattle source followed patients from active infection through their disease course. Deletions cut 6 bases from V and 7 bases from J, with 12 bases between. CDR3 length: 13 amino acids. Germline V lookup: CDR1 MNHNS, CDR2 SASEGT. This chain joins TRBV6-1 and TRBJ1-4; perhaps TRBD1 as D (6 bases). The sample comprised peripheral blood. The receptor's source is a woman in her 30s with COVID-19, enrolled during active disease. CDR3 DNA sequence: TGTGCCAGCAGAATGGGACAAGTTGAAAAACTGTTTTTT. This translates into CASRMGQVEKLFF.